This T cell receptor beta chain was sequenced for a study of blood T cells in healthy people across ages. Germline trimming cut 2 bases from V and 4 bases from J; bases unmatched to any gene: 11. CDR1 and CDR2 (germline): LGHNA, YSLEER. There are 18 residues in the CDR3. Through a sample-barcoded 5' primer and a J-beta primer mix, a second PCR was run for about 6 to 11 cycles. TCRdb re-called the 5' RACE reads with MiXCR, one entry per CDR3 protein. The table includes 800,000 to 950,000 distinct CDR3 sequences, roughly 34% detected once. This clonotype was counted ten times or more. The source is a man younger than 35 in good health. Specimen: blood. This chain links TRBV4-3 with TRBJ2-2; 9 bases match TRBD1. The chain's CDR3 is CASSQSKLQGARTGELFF. Written as DNA, the CDR3 is TGCGCCAGCAGCCAAAGTAAACTACAGGGGGCGCGCACCGGGGAGCTGTTTTTT.